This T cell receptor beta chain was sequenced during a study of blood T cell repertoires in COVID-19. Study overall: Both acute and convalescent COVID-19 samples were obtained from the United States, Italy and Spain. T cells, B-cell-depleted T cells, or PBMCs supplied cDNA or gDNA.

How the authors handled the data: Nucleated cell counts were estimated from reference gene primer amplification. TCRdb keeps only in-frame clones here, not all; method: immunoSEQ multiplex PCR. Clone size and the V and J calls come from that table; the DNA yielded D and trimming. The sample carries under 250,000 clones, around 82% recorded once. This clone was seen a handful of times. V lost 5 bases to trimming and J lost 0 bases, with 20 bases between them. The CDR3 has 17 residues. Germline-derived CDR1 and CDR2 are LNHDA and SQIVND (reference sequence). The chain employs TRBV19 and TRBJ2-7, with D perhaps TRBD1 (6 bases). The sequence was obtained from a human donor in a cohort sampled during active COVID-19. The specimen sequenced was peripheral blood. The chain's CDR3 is CASSPPLGGVSSYEQYF. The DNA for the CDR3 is TGTGCCAGTAGTCCCCCCCTTGGGGGCGTTAGCTCCTACGAGCAGTACTTC.